The rows below give T cell receptor beta chains drawn from one sample of a study of OX40 agonist ivuxolimab in advanced cancers. Profiling relied on immunoSEQ multiplex PCR, and the TCRdb table lists in-frame clones only, not all of them. The data show some 16,000 clones, around nine tenths seen once. The sequencing used CD4+ or CD8+ T cells sorted from blood, collected in a trial of the OX40 agonist ivuxolimab. These receptors came from an adult with an advanced solid tumor such as melanoma, head and neck, liver or kidney cancer. The CDR3 runs from the conserved cysteine through the conserved F or W. Fields, in order: V gene, J gene, clone size, D gene, CDR3 DNA, CDR3 protein. D genes are given only for firm matches. Some rows have no size entry. The others give once, few or many, or a class for an expanded clone.

TRBV30,TRBJ2-7,.,.,TGTGCCTGGAGATTTGCGGGGTCCACGGGGGAGCAGTACTTC,CAWRFAGSTGEQYF
TRBV28,TRBJ1-5,.,.,TGTGCCAGCAGTTACTCAGACCGCAATCAGCCCCAGCATTTT,CASSYSDRNQPQHF
TRBV7-2,TRBJ1-2,.,TRBD1,TGTGCCAGCAGCTTAGTGACAGGGAACTATGGCTACACCTTC,CASSLVTGNYGYTF
TRBV6-4,TRBJ1-2,.,TRBD1,TGTGCCAGCAGTGACATGGCAGGGGGCCAGGATGGCTACACCTTC,CASSDMAGGQDGYTF
TRBV28,TRBJ2-1,.,TRBD2,TGTGCCAGCAGACCCGGACTAGCGGGATGGAATGAGCAGTTCTTC,CASRPGLAGWNEQFF
TRBV28,TRBJ1-5,.,.,TGTGCCAGCAGTCCGCCCCTCATGCCCCAGCATTTT,CASSPPLMPQHF
TRBV30,TRBJ1-1,.,.,TGTGCCTGGAGTGGTCCAGGGTTCACTGAAGCTTTCTTT,CAWSGPGFTEAFF
TRBV6-5,TRBJ2-3,.,.,TGTGCCAGCAGTTCCCAGGCCGGCACAGATACGCAGTATTTT,CASSSQAGTDTQYF
TRBV6-6,TRBJ1-1,few,.,TGTGCCAGCAGTTACCTAGGGTTGGACACTGAAGCTTTCTTT,CASSYLGLDTEAFF
TRBV11-3,TRBJ2-7,.,.,TGTGCCAGCAGCTTACAGCCTAGTTCCTACGAGCAGTACTTC,CASSLQPSSYEQYF
TRBV13,TRBJ1-1,.,.,TGTGCCAGCAGCCTCACAGTGAACACTGAAGCTTTCTTT,CASSLTVNTEAFF
TRBV7-9,TRBJ2-5,.,TRBD2,TGTGCCAGCAGCTTTAATACCGGGACTAGCGGTAGTGGGACCCAGTACTTC,CASSFNTGTSGSGTQYF
TRBV15,TRBJ2-3,few,.,TGTGCCACCAGCAGGCCGGGACACAGCACAGATACGCAGTATTTT,CATSRPGHSTDTQYF
TRBV28,TRBJ1-1,.,TRBD1,TGTGCCAGCAGTTTATCCGGGACAGGGGAAGCGAGGGCTGAAGCTTTCTTT,CASSLSGTGEARAEAFF
TRBV7-2,TRBJ2-5,.,.,TGTGCCAGCAGCCGCCTGCAAGAGACCCAGTACTTC,CASSRLQETQYF
TRBV6-4,TRBJ2-2,.,TRBD2,TGTGCCAGCAAGGCGGCTTCCGCGGGGGGCGGGGAGCTGTTTTTT,CASKAASAGGGELFF
TRBV10-3,TRBJ2-3,.,TRBD1,TGTGCCATCAGTGAGTCGACAGGGGGCGCAACAGATACGCAGTATTTT,CAISESTGGATDTQYF
TRBV9,TRBJ2-5,.,.,TGTGCCAGCAGCGTAGGGGGCGGAGAGACCCAGTACTTC,CASSVGGGETQYF
TRBV2,TRBJ1-1,.,.,TGTGCCGGGACTAAGGGGTTGAACACTGAAGCTTTCTTT,CAGTKGLNTEAFF